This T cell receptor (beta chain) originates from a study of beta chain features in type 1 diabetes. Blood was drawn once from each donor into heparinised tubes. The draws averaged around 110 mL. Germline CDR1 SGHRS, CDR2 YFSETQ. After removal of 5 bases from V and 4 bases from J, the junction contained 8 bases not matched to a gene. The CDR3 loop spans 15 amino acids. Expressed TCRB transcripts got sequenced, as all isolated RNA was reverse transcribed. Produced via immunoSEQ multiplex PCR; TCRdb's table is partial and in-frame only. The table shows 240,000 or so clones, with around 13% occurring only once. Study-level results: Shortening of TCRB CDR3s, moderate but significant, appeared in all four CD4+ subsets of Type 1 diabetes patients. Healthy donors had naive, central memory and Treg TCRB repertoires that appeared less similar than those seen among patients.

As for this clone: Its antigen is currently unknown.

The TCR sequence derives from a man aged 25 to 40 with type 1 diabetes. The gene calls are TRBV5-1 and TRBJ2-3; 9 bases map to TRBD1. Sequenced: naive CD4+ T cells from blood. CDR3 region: CASSPGTGISDTQYF. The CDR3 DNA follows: TGCGCCAGCAGTCCCGGGACAGGGATTTCAGATACGCAGTATTTT.